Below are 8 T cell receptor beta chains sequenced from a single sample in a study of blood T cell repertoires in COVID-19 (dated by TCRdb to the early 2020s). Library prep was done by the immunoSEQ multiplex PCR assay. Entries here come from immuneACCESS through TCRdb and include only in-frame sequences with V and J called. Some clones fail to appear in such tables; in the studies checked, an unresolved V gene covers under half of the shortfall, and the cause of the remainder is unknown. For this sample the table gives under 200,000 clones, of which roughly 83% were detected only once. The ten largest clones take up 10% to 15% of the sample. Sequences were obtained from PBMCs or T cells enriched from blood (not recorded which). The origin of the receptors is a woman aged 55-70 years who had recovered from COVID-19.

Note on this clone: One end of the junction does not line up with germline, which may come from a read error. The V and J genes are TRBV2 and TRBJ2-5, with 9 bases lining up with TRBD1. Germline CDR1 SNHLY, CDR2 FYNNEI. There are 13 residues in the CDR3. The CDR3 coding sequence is TGTGCCTGCGCGAGTGAGTCTGGGACAGGGTATAACTTC. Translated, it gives CACASESGTGYNF.

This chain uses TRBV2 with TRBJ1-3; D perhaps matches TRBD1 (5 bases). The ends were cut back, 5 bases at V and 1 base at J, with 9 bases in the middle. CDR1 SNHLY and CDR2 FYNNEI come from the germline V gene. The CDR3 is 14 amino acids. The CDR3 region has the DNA TGTGCCAGCAGTAAGGAGGGGTCTGGAAACACCATATATTTT. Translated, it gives CASSKEGSGNTIYF.

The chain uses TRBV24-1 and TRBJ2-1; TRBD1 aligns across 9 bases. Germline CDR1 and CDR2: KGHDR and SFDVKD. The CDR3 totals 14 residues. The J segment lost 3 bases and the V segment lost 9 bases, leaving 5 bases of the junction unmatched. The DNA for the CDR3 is TGTGCCACCGGGGGACAGGGTAGCTACAATGAGCAGTTCTTC. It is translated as CATGGQGSYNEQFF.

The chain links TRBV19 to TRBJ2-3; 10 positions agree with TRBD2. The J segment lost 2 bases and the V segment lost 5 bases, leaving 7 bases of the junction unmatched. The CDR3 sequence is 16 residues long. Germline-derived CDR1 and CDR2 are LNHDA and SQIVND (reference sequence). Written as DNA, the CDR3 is TGTGCCAGTAGTCCCACCCTAGCGGGAGCCACAGATACGCAGTATTTT. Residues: CASSPTLAGATDTQYF.

The CDR3 nucleotides are TGTGCCACCAGTGATCCGCTAGCGGTTGGGGATACGCAGTATTTT. Protein sequence: CATSDPLAVGDTQYF. The gene calls are TRBV24-1 and TRBJ2-3; 7 positions match TRBD2. With 3 bases clipped from V and 6 bases from J, the junction kept 8 bases outside the gene matches. Germline V lookup: CDR1 KGHDR, CDR2 SFDVKD. The CDR3 contains 15 residues.

CDR3 sequence (DNA): TGTGCCAGCAGTGGCACCGGGACAGGCCGGAGTGGGACCCAGTACTTC. As protein: CASSGTGTGRSGTQYF. The chain couples TRBV28 to TRBJ2-5, with 8 bases aligning to TRBD1. Unmatched junction bases numbered 15, after V lost 5 bases and J lost 7 bases. Germline CDR1 MDHEN, CDR2 SYDVKM. This CDR3 spans 16 amino acids.

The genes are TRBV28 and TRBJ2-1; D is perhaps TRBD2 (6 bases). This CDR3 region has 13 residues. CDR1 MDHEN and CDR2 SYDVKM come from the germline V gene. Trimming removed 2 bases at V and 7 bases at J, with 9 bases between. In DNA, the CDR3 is TGTGCCAGCAGTTTACCCGGGAGAAATGAGCAGTTCTTC. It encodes CASSLPGRNEQFF.

CDR3 region: CASSLSGDEQYF. Here the CDR3 DNA reads TGTGCCAGCAGTCTTAGCGGGGACGAGCAGTACTTC. V gene TRBV6-5 combines with J gene TRBJ2-7, with 8 bases aligning to TRBD2. Per germline, CDR1 MNHEY and CDR2 SVGAGI. Trimming at V came to 5 bases and at J to 5 bases, leaving 2 bases not matched to a gene. The length of the CDR3 is 12 residues.